This T cell receptor (beta chain) was retrieved from a study of regulatory T cells in long-lasting Graves disease. Overall study results and limits: Among samples with persistent disease, TRBV28, TRBJ1-2 and TRBJ2-5 were favored. Patients with persistent Graves' had lower TCR diversity than newly diagnosed patients.

Time point meaning: persistent/refractory GD, antithyroid drugs over 5 years with positive TRAb. PBMC-extracted RNA yielded the TCR library. Staff drew approximately 9.9 milliliters of peripheral blood into EDTA tubes. In the case of this clonotype: The antigen remains undetermined.

V was clipped by 2 bases and J by 1 base, with 14 bases between them. Germline V gene sequence: CDR1 ENHRY, CDR2 SYGVKD. The CDR3 runs 16 residues. Both iRepertoire HTBI primers and Arm-PCR of CDR3 regions were used to build the TCR beta libraries. TCRdb reanalysed the multiplex PCR reads using MiXCR and keeps one entry per CDR3 protein. The table has 350,000 to 450,000 distinct CDR3 sequences, about 23% seen once. The source was peripheral blood mononuclear cells (PBMCs), collected when the disease was refractory, from a patient treated with antithyroid drugs. This TCR was recovered from a woman between 40 and 50 years old with Graves disease. The gene calls are TRBV10-3 and TRBJ1-1; D perhaps matches TRBD1 (5 bases). CDR3 region: CAISEPIAGKNTEAFF. The CDR3 bases are TGTGCCATCAGTGAGCCGATAGCAGGGAAGAACACTGAAGCTTTCTTT.